This TCR beta chain comes out of a study of chemoradiotherapy in HPV16-positive cancers (dated by TCRdb to 2022 to 2024). Broadly, across the study: Candidate HPV-specific T-cell clones and common TCR motifs were defined through functional T-cell assays on cells from a couple of HPV16-positive patients. Whether T-cell immunity against the HPV oncoproteins E6 and E7 changes during chemoradiotherapy and whether survival is affected by this immunity were examined in the study. The candidate HPV-specific TCRs and motifs were then tracked in TCR repertoires from 86 patients with HPV-related cancers.

Based on the germline V gene, the CDR1 and CDR2 sequences are SGHRS and YFSETQ. From the cysteine up to the phenylalanine, the CDR3 has a length of 15 residues. The retained sequence is limited to the CDR3, 45 bases, with the frame set at the first base. Cut back by 4 bases and 4 bases, the V and J ends lie 15 bases apart. Regarding this clone: The antigen it binds to is not known. No base-level quality is on record; no much larger clone is a single base apart.

Library generation was performed with the immunoSEQ multiplex PCR assay. TCRdb carries this immuneACCESS record with in-frame sequences only. Its versions omit some clonotypes, under half of them owing to an unresolved V gene in the studies checked, with the rest unexplained. This sample holds about 9,500 clones; about 86% were observed only once. The ten largest make up over 2.5% of the sample. Here is what the overall study found, with its caveats: In HPV16-positive patients, expansion of HPV-responsive T cells during chemoradiotherapy was found to be associated with improved recurrence-free survival. Expansion of candidate HPV-specific clones and E7-related TCR motifs was observed in the tumor microenvironment during treatment, whereas no such expansion was observed for non-HPV-specific T cells. The functional definition of HPV-specific T cells was derived from only a couple of HPV16-positive patients, and the survival association was reported for HPV16-positive patients.

Because repertoires were sampled repeatedly during chemoradiotherapy, clonal expansion in the tumor microenvironment could be followed. The sample was blood, taken from a patient who underwent chemoradiotherapy. The TCR was taken from a human donor with HPV-associated anogenital cancer. The rearrangement combines TRBV5-1 with TRBJ1-5; D gene: possibly TRBD1, on 6 matching bases. The CDR3 in this case is CASSLLGGSNQPQHF. The DNA sequence is TGCGCCAGCAGCCTGCTCGGGGGCTCTAATCAGCCCCAGCATTTT.